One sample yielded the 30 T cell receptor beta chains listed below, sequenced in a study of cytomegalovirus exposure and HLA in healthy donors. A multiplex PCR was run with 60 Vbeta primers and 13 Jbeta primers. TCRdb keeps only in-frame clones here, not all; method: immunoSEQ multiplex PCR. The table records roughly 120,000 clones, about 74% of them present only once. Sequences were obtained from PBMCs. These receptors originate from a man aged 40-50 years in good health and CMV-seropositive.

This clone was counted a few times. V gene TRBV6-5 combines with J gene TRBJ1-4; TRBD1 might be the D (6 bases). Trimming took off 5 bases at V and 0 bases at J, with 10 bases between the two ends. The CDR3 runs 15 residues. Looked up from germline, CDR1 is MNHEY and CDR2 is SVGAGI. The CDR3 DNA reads TGTGCCAGCAGTAAACGGGACACAACTAATGAAAAACTGTTTTTT. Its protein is CASSKRDTTNEKLFF.

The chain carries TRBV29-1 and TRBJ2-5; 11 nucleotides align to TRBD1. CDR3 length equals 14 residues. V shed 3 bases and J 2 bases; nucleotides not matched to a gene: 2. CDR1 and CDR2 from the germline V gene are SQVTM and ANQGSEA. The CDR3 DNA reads TGCAGCGTTGATGGGGACAGGGGGCAAGAGACCCAGTACTTC. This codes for CSVDGDRGQETQYF.

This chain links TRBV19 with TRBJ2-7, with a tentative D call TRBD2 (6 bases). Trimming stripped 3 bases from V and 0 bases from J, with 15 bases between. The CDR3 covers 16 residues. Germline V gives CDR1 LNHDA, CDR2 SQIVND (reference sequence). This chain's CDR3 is CASSISGTSSSYEQYF. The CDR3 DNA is TGTGCCAGTAGTATCTCCGGGACTTCCAGCTCCTACGAGCAGTACTTC.

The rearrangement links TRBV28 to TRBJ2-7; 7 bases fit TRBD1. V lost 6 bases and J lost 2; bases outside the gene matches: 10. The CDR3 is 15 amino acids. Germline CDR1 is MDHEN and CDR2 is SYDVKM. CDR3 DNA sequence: TGTGCCAGCAGCCATACACAGGGGCTTGCCTACGAGCAGTACTTC. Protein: CASSHTQGLAYEQYF.

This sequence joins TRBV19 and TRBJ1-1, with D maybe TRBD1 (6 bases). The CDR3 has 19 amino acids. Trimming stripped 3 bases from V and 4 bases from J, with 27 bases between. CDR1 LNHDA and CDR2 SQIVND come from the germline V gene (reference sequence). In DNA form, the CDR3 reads TGTGCCAGTAGTATGACATCCCCGGGACACCAGGAGCGTGGCACTGAAGCTTTCTTT. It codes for CASSMTSPGHQERGTEAFF.

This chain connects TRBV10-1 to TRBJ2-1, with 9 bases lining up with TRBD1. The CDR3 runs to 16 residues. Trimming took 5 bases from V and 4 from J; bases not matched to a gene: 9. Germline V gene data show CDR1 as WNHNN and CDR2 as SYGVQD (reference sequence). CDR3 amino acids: CASSSGTGGGYNEQFF. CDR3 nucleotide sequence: TGCGCCAGCAGTTCAGGCACAGGGGGCGGATACAATGAGCAGTTCTTC.

The CDR3 DNA reads as TGTGCCAGTAGTTCCAGAGCCGGGACAGGGAATCAGCCCCAGCATTTT. Protein product: CASSSRAGTGNQPQHF. The chain joins TRBV19 to TRBJ1-5, with 9 bases matching TRBD1. CDR1 and CDR2 from the germline V gene are LNHDA and SQIVND (reference sequence). Trimming removed 5 bases from V and 4 bases from J; junction bases left unmatched: 9. The CDR3 loop spans 16 amino acids.

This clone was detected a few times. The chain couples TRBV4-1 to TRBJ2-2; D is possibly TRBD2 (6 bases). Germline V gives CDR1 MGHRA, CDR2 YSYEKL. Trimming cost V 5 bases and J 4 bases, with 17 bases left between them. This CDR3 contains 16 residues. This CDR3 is CASSSQWGVGTGELFF. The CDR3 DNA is TGCGCCAGCAGCTCACAATGGGGGGTCGGCACCGGGGAGCTGTTTTTT.

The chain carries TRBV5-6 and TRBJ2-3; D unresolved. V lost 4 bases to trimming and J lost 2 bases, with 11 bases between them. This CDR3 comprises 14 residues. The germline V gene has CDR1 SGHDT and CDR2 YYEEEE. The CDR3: CASSMMVVTDTQYF. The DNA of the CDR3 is TGTGCCAGCAGCATGATGGTAGTCACAGATACGCAGTATTTT.

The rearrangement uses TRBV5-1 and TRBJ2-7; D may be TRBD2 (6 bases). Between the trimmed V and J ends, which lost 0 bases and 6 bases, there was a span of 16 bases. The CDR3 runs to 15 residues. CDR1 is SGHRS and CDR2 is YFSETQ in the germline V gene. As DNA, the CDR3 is TGCGCCAGCAGCTTGGCTCAGGTCCGCGGGGCCGAGCAGTACTTC. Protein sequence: CASSLAQVRGAEQYF.

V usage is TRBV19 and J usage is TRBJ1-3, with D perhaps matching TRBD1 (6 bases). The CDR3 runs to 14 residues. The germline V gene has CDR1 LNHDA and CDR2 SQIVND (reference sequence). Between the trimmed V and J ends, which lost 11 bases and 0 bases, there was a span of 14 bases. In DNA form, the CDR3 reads TGTGCCGCGAGCAGGGGCAACTCTGGAAACACCATATATTTT. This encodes CAASRGNSGNTIYF.

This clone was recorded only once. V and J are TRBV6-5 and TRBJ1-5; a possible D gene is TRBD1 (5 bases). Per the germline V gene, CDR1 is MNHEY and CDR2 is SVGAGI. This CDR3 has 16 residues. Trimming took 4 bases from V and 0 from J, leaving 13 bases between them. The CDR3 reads CASSSRGWYSNQPQHF. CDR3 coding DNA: TGTGCCAGCAGTTCCCGGGGGTGGTATAGCAATCAGCCCCAGCATTTT.

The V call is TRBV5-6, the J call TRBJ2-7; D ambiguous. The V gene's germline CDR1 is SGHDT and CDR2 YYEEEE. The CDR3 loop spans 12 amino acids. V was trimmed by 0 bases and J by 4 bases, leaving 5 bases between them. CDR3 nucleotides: TGTGCCAGCAGCTTGGCCGTTTACGAGCAGTACTTC. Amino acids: CASSLAVYEQYF.

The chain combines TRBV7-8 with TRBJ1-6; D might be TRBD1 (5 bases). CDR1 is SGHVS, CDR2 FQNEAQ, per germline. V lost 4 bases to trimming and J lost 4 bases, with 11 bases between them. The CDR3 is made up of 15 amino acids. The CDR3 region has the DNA TGTGCCAGCAGCTCAGGGAGGGGATATAATTCACCCCTCCACTTT. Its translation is CASSSGRGYNSPLHF. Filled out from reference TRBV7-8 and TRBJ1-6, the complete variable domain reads GAGVSQSPRYKVAKRGQDVALRCDPISGHVSLFWYQQALGQGPEFLTYFQNEAQLDKSGLPSDRFFAERPEGSVSTLKIQRTQQEDSAVYLCASSSGRGYNSPLHFGNGTRLTVT.

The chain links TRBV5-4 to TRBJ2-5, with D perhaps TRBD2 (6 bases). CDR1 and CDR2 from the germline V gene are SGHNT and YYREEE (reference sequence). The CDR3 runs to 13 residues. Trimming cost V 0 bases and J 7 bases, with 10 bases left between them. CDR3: CASSLAGEGTQYF. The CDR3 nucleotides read TGTGCCAGCAGCTTGGCGGGGGAAGGGACCCAGTACTTC.

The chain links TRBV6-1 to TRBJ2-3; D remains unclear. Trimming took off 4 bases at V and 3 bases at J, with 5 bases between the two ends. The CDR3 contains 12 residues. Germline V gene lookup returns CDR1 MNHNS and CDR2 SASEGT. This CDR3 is CASSAITDTQYF. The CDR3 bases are TGTGCCAGCAGTGCCATTACAGATACGCAGTATTTT.

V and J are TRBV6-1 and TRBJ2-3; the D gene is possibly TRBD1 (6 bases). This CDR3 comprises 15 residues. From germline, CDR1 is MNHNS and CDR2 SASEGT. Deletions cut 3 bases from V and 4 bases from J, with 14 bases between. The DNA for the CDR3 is TGTGCCAGCAGTGATTCTCAGGGGATCGCAGATACGCAGTATTTT. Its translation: CASSDSQGIADTQYF.

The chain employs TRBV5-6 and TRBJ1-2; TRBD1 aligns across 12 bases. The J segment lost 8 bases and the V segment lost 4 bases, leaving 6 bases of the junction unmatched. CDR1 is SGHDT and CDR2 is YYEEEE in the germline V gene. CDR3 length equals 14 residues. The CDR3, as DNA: TGTGCCAGCAGCCGGGACAGGGGGCGATGGGGCTACACCTTC. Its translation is CASSRDRGRWGYTF.

The CDR3 coding sequence is TGCGCCAGCAGCGACCCGACAGGGAGTGGAAACACCATATATTTT. Encoded protein: CASSDPTGSGNTIYF. The chain is built from TRBV5-1 and TRBJ1-3, with 7 positions matching TRBD1. Germline V CDR1 and CDR2: SGHRS, YFSETQ. This CDR3 comprises 15 residues. After removal of 4 bases from V and 3 bases from J, the junction contained 7 bases not matched to a gene. The variable domain in full, with the rest retrieved from reference TRBV5-1 and TRBJ1-3, is KAGVTQTPRYLIKTRGQQVTLSCSPISGHRSVSWYQQTPGQGLQFLFEYFSETQRNKGNFPGRFSGRQFSNSRSEMNVSTLELGDSALYLCASSDPTGSGNTIYFGEGSWLTVV.

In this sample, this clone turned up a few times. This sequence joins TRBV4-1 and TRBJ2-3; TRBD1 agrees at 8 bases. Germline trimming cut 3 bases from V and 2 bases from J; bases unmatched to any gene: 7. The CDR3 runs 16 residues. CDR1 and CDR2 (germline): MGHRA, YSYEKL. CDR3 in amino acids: CASSHNPGGITDTQYF. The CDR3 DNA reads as TGCGCCAGCAGCCATAACCCAGGGGGCATCACAGATACGCAGTATTTT.

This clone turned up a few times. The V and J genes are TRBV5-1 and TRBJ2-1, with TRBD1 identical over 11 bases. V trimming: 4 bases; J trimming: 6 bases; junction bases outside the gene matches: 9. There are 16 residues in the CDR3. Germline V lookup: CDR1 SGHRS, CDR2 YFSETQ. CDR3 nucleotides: TGCGCCAGCAGCGGAGGGACAGGGGGGCGTGTCAATGAGCAGTTCTTC. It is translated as CASSGGTGGRVNEQFF. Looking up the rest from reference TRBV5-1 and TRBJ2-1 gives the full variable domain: KAGVTQTPRYLIKTRGQQVTLSCSPISGHRSVSWYQQTPGQGLQFLFEYFSETQRNKGNFPGRFSGRQFSNSRSEMNVSTLELGDSALYLCASSGGTGGRVNEQFFGPGTRLTVL.

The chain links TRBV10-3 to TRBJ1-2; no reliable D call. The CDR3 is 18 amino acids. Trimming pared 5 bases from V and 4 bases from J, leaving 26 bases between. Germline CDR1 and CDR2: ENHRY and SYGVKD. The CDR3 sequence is CAISSPPDRNPGSYGYTF. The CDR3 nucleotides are TGTGCCATCAGTAGCCCCCCCGACCGGAATCCGGGAAGCTATGGCTACACCTTC.

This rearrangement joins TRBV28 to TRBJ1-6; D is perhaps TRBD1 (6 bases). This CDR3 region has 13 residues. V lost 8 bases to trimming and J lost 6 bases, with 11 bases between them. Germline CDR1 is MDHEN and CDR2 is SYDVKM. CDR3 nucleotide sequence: TGTGCCAGCCACAGGGATCGTAATTCACCCCTCCACTTT. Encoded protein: CASHRDRNSPLHF.

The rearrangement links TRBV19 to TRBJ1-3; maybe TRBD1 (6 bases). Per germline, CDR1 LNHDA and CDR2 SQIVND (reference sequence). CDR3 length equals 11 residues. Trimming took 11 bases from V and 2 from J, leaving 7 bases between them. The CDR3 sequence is CAAGAGNTIYF. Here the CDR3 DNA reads TGTGCCGCAGGGGCTGGAAACACCATATATTTT.

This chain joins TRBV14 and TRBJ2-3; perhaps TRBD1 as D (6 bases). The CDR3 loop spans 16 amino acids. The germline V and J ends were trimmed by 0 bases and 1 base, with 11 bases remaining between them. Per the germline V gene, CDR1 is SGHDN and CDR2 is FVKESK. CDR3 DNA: TGTGCCAGCAGCCAAGAATGGGGGCTGGGCACAGATACGCAGTATTTT. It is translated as CASSQEWGLGTDTQYF.

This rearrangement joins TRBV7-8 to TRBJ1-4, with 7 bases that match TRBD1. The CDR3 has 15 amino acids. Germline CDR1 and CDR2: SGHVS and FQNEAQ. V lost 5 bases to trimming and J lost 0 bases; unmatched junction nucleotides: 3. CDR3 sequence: CASSAGTATNEKLFF. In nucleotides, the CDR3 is TGTGCCAGCAGCGCCGGGACAGCAACTAATGAAAAACTGTTTTTT.

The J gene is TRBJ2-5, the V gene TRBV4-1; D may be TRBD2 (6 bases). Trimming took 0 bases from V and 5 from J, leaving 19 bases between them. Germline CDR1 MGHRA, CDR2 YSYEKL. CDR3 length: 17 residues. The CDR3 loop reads CASSQDPAGTAGETQYF. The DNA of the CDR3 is TGCGCCAGCAGCCAAGATCCGGCGGGGACCGCCGGCGAGACCCAGTACTTC.

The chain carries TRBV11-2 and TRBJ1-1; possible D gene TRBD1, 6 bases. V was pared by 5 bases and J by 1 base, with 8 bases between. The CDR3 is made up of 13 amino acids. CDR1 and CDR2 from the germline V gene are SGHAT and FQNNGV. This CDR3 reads CASSKDRNTEAFF. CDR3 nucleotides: TGTGCCAGCAGCAAGGACAGGAACACTGAAGCTTTCTTT.

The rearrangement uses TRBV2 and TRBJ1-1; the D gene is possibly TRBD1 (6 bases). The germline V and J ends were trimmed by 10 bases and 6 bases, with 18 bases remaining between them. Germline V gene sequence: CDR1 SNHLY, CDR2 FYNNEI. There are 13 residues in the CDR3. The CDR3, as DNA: TGTGCCACCCGACAGGAACCGAAAGCTGAAGCTTTCTTT. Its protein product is CATRQEPKAEAFF.

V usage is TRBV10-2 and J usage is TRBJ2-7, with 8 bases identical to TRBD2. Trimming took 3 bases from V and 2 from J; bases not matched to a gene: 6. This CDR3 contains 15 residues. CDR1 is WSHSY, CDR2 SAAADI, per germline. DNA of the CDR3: TGCGCCAGCAGTGAAGGGACTAGGGTCACCTACGAGCAGTACTTC. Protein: CASSEGTRVTYEQYF.